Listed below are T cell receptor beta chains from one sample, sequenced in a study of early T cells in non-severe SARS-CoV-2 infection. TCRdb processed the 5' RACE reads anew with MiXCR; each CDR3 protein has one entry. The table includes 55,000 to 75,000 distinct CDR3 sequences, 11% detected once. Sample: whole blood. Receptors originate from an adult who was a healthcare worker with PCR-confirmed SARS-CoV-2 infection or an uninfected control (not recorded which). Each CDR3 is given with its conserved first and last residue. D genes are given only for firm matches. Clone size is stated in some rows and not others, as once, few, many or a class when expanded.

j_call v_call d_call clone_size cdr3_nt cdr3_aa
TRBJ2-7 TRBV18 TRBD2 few TGTGCCAGCTCACGGACTAGCGGGAGTGTCAACGAGCAGTACTTC CASSRTSGSVNEQYF
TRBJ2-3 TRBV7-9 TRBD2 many TGTGCCAGCAGCTCCGGGGGACTAGCGCTACTAGATACGCAGTATTTT CASSSGGLALLDTQYF
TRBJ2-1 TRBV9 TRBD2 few TGTGCCAGCAGCGTTAGCGGGAGAAGTATGAACAATGAGCAGTTCTTC CASSVSGRSMNNEQFF
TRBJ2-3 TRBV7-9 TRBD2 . TGTGCCAGCAGCACGGGACTAGACAGCACAGATACGCAGTATTTT CASSTGLDSTDTQYF
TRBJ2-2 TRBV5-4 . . TGTGCCTCAAGCCCTCTAGCCGAAAGCACCGGGGAGCTGTTTTTT CASSPLAESTGELFF
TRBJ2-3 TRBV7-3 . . TGTGCCAGCAGCCCCGGCGGGGCTGGCACAGATACGCAGTATTTT CASSPGGAGTDTQYF
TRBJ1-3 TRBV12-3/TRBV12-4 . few TGTGCCACCGAGGGCCTTGGAAACACCATATATTTT CATEGLGNTIYF
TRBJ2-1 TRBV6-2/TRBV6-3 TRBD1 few TGTGCCAGCACACAGGGGTACAATGAGCAGTTCTTC CASTQGYNEQFF
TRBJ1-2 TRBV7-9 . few TGTGCCAGCAGCTTGAAAGGGTCTAACTATGGCTACACCTTC CASSLKGSNYGYTF
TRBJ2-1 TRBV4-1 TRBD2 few TGCGCCAGCAGCCAAGGGCTGAACATAGCGGGAGCAAATGAGCAGTTCTTC CASSQGLNIAGANEQFF
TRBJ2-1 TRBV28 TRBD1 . TGTGCCAGCAGTTTCCGGGACAGGGATCTCGATGAGCAGTTCTTC CASSFRDRDLDEQFF
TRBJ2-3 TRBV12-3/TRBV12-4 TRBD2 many TGTGCCAGCAGATCTGGGACTAGTATAGATACGCAGTATTTT CASRSGTSIDTQYF
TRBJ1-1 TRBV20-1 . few TGCAGTGCTAGAGATCAACCGTTATCGAACACTGAAGCTTTCTTT CSARDQPLSNTEAFF
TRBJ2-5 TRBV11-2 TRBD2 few TGTGCCAGCAGCACGGGACTAGCGGGAGGCGAGACCCAGTACTTC CASSTGLAGGETQYF
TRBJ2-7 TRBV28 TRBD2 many TGTGCCAGCAGTCCGAGACTAGCGGGAGGTCCCTACGAGCAGTACTTC CASSPRLAGGPYEQYF
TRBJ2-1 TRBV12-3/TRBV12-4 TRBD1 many TGTGCCAGCAGTACGGGACAGGGGGTGTATGAGCAGTTCTTC CASSTGQGVYEQFF
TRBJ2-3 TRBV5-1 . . TGCGCCAGCAGCCCCCAAACTAGCCCCGATACGCAGTATTTT CASSPQTSPDTQYF
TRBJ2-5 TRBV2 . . TGTGCCAGCAATGGGCGATCCCAAGAGACCCAGTACTTC CASNGRSQETQYF
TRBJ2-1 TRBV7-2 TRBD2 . TGTGCCAGCAGCTTATTGACTAGCACTCGCAATGAGCAGTTCTTC CASSLLTSTRNEQFF
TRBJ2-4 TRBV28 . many TGTGCCAGCAGTCCCCCGGGGGCCAAAAACATTCAGTACTTC CASSPPGAKNIQYF
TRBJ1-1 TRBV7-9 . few TGTGCCAGCAGCTTCATTAACACTGAAGCTTTCTTT CASSFINTEAFF
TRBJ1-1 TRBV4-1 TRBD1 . TGCGCCAGCAGCCAACAAGGGGACAGGGGGGCTTTCTTT CASSQQGDRGAFF
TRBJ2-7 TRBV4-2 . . TGTGCCAGCAGCCAAGATGACACCCTGAACTTC CASSQDDTLNF
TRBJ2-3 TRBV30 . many TGTGCCTGGAGTGCAGGACGGGCAGTGAGGGATACGCAGTATTTT CAWSAGRAVRDTQYF
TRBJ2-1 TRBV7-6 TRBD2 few TGTGCCAGCAGCTTACGCCTAGCGGGAGAGCAGTTCTTC CASSLRLAGEQFF
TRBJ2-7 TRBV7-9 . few TGTGCCAGCAGCTTCGGGGTATTTGGGACATCAGACTACGAGCAGTACTTC CASSFGVFGTSDYEQYF